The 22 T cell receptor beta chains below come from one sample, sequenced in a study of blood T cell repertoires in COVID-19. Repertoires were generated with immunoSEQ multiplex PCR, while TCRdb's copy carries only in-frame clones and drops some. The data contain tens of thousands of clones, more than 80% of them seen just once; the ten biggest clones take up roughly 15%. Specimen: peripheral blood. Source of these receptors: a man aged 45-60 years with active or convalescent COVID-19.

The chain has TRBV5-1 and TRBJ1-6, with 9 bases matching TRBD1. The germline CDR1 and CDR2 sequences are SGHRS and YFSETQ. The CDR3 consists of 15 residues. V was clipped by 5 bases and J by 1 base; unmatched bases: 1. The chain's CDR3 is CASRDRGSYNSPLHF. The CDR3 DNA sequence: TGCGCCAGCAGGGACAGGGGTTCCTATAATTCACCCCTCCACTTT.

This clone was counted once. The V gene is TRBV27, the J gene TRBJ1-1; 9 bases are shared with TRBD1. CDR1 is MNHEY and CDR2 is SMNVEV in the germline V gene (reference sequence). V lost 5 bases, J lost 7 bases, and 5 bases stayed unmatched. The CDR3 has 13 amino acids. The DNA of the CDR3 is TGTGCCAGCAGTCTCGGACAGGGGCGTGAAGCTTTCTTT. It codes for CASSLGQGREAFF.

CDR3 sequence reads: CASRRDRGLKIDQPQHF. CDR3 DNA sequence: TGTGCCAGCCGACGAGACAGGGGGCTCAAAATCGATCAGCCCCAGCATTTT. The chain has TRBV28 and TRBJ1-5, with 10 bases matching TRBD1. This CDR3 is 17 amino acids long. Germline V CDR1 and CDR2: MDHEN, SYDVKM. Germline trimming cut 8 bases from V and 5 bases from J; bases unmatched to any gene: 15.

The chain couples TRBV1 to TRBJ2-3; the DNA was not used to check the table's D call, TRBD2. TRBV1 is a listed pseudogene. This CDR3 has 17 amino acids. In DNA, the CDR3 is TGCACCAGCAGCCAGCGACTAGCGGGGGGCCTCGCAGATACGCAGTATTTT. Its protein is CTSSQRLAGGLADTQYF.

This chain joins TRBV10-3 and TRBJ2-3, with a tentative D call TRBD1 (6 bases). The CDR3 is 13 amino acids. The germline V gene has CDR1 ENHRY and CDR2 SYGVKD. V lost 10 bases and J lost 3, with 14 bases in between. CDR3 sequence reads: CATGGQLTDTQYF. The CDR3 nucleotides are TGTGCCACTGGAGGACAGTTAACAGATACGCAGTATTTT.

CDR3 sequence: CASKRNTNQNTEAFF. CDR3 sequence (DNA): TGTGCCAGCAAGCGAAACACCAACCAAAACACTGAAGCTTTCTTT. The V and J genes are TRBV6-5 and TRBJ1-1; D is uncertain. The CDR3 loop spans 15 amino acids. CDR1 is MNHEY, CDR2 SVGAGI, per germline. Trimming shortened V by 7 bases and J by 2 bases, and 17 bases separated the two germline ends.

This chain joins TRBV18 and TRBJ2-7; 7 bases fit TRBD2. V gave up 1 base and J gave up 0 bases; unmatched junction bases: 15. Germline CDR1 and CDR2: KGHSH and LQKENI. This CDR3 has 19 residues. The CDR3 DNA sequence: TGTGCCAGCTCACCACAGGCCCCCTCTCAGCGGGGCTTCTCCTACGAGCAGTACTTC. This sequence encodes CASSPQAPSQRGFSYEQYF. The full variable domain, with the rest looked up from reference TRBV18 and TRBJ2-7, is NAGVMQNPRHLVRRRGQEARLRCSPMKGHSHVYWYRQLPEEGLKFMVYLQKENIIDESGMPKERFSAEFPKEGPSILRIQQVVRGDSAAYFCASSPQAPSQRGFSYEQYFGPGTRLTVT.

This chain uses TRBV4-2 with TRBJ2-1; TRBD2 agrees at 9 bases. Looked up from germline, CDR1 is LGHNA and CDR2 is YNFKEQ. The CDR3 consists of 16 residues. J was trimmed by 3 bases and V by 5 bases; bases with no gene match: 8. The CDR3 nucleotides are TGTGCCAGCAGCAGTTTAGCGGGGGACATCTACAATGAGCAGTTCTTC. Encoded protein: CASSSLAGDIYNEQFF.

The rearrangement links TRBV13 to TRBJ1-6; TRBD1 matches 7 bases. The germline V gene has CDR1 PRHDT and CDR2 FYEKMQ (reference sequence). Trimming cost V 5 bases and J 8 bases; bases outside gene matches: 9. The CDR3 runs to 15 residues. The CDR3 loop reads CASSANRGFDSPLHF. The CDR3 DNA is TGTGCCAGCAGCGCCAACAGGGGTTTCGATTCACCCCTCCACTTT. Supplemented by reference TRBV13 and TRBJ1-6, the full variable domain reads AAGVIQSPRHLIKEKRETATLKCYPIPRHDTVYWYQQGPGQDPQFLISFYEKMQSDKGSIPDRFSAQQFSDYHSELNMSSLELGDSALYFCASSANRGFDSPLHFGNGTRLTVT.

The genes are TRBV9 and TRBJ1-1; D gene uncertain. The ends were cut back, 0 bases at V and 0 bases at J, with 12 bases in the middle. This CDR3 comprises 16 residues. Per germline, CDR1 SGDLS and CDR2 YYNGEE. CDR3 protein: CASSVDPSPMNTEAFF. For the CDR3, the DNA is TGTGCCAGCAGCGTAGATCCCAGTCCAATGAACACTGAAGCTTTCTTT.

CDR3 residues: CASSPLETQYF. The CDR3 region has the DNA TGTGCCAGCAGCCCCTTGGAGACCCAGTACTTC. The rearrangement uses TRBV11-2 and TRBJ2-5; D remains ambiguous. This CDR3 is built from 11 residues. Germline-derived CDR1 and CDR2 are SGHAT and FQNNGV. Trimming removed 5 bases at V and 5 bases at J, with 6 bases between. The whole variable domain, filled in from reference TRBV11-2 and TRBJ2-5, reads EAGVAQSPRYKIIEKRQSVAFWCNPISGHATLYWYQQILGQGPKLLIQFQNNGVVDDSQLPKDRFSAERLKGVDSTLKIQPAKLEDSAVYLCASSPLETQYFGPGTRLLVL.

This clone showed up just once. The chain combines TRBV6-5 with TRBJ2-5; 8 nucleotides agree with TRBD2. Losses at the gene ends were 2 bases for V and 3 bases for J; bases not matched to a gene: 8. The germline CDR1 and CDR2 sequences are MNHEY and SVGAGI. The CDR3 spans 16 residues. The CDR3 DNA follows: TGTGCCAGCAGTTACGGCGGACTAGCAAGGGAAGAGACCCAGTACTTC. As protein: CASSYGGLAREETQYF.

CDR3 residues: CASSRTGVGEEKLFF. CDR3 DNA: TGTGCCAGCTCACGGACAGGGGTGGGCGAAGAAAAACTGTTTTTT. The chain uses TRBV18 and TRBJ1-4; 9 bases map to TRBD1. Trimming removed 4 bases from V and 8 bases from J; junction bases left unmatched: 8. CDR1 is KGHSH and CDR2 is LQKENI in the germline V gene. The CDR3 has 15 residues.

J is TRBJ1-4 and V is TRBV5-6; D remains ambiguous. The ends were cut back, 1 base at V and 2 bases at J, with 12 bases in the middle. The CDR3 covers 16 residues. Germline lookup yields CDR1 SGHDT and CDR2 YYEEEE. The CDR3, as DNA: TGTGCCAGCAGCTTGTTTCAGGCAGTCACTAATGAAAAACTGTTTTTT. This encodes CASSLFQAVTNEKLFF. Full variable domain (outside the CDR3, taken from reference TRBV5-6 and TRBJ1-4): DAGVTQSPTHLIKTRGQQVTLRCSPKSGHDTVSWYQQALGQGPQFIFQYYEEEERQRGNFPDRFSGHQFPNYSSELNVNALLLGDSALYLCASSLFQAVTNEKLFFGSGTQLSVL.

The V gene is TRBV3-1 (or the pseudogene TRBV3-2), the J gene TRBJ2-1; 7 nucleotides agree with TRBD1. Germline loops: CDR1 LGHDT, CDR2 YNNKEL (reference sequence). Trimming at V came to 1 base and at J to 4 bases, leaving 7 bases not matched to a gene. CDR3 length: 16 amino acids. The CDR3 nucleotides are TGTGCCAGCAGCCAAGCCGCTGGACAGGCGTACAATGAGCAGTTCTTC. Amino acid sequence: CASSQAAGQAYNEQFF.

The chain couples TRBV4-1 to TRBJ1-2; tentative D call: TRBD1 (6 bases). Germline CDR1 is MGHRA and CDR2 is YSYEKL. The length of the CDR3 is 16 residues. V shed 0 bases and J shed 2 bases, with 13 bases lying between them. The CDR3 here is CASSQERLGHNYGYTF. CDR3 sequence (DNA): TGCGCCAGCAGCCAAGAACGTCTGGGACACAACTATGGCTACACCTTC.

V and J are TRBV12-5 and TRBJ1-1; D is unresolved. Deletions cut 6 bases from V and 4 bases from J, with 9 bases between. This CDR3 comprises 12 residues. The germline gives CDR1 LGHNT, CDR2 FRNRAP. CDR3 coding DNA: TGTGCTAGTGGGTCGTTCAGCACTGAAGCTTTCTTT. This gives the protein CASGSFSTEAFF.

CDR3: CASSQVVGAGYGYTF. The DNA for the CDR3 is TGTGCCAGCAGCCAAGTTGTAGGGGCTGGCTATGGCTACACCTTC. The chain links TRBV3-1 (or the pseudogene TRBV3-2) to TRBJ1-2, with TRBD1 as a possible D gene (5 bases). The CDR3 runs to 15 residues. The V gene lost 1 base and the J gene lost 4 bases, with 13 bases spanning the gap. The germline V gene encodes CDR1 LGHDT and CDR2 YNNKEL (reference sequence).

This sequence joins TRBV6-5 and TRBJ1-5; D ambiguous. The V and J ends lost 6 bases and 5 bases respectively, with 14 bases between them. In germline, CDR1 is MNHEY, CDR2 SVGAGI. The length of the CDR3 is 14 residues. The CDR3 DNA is TGTGCCAGCAGCCGAACGGGATTCCATCAGCCCCAGCATTTT. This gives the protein CASSRTGFHQPQHF.

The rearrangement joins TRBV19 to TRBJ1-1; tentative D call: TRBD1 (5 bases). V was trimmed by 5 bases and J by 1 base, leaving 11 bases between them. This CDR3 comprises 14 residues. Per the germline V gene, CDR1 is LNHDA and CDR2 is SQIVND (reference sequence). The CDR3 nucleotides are TGTGCCAGTAGTGCAGGAAGGGGGAACACTGAAGCTTTCTTT. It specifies CASSAGRGNTEAFF.

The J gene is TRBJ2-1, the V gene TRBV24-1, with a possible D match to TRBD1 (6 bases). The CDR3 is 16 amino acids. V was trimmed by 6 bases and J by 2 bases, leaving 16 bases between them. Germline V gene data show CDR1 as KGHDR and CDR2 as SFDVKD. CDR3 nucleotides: TGTGCCACCAGTCCGGGGCAGGGGCGCACCTACAATGAGCAGTTCTTC. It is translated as CATSPGQGRTYNEQFF.

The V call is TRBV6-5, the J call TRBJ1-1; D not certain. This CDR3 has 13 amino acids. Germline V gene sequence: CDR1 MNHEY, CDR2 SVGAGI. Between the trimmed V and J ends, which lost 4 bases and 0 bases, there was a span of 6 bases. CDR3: CASSSDMNTEAFF. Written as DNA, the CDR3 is TGTGCCAGCAGTTCCGACATGAACACTGAAGCTTTCTTT.